The sequence of this T cell receptor (beta chain) was determined in a study of OX40 agonist ivuxolimab in advanced cancers. A note on this clone: Its specificity is not known.

Study-level findings and limits: At doses 0.1 to 3.0 mg/kg, CD4+ and CD8+ clones expanded.

Libraries were prepared by immunoSEQ multiplex PCR; TCRdb keeps only in-frame clonotypes and omits some of them. The table shows 52,000 or so clones, with around 94% occurring only once. Germline V CDR1 and CDR2: MGHRA, YSYEKL. The CDR3 has 17 amino acids. With V trimmed by 2 bases and J by 0 bases, 8 bases remained unmatched. The sequencing used CD4+ or CD8+ T cells sorted from blood, collected in a trial of the OX40 agonist ivuxolimab. The rearrangement links TRBV4-1 to TRBJ1-1; 8 bases map to TRBD1. The source of this sequence is an adult with an advanced solid tumor such as melanoma, head and neck, liver or kidney cancer. CDR3 coding DNA: TGCGCCAGCAGCCAACACAGGGGGAGGTCGATGAACACTGAAGCTTTCTTT. Translation gives CASSQHRGRSMNTEAFF.